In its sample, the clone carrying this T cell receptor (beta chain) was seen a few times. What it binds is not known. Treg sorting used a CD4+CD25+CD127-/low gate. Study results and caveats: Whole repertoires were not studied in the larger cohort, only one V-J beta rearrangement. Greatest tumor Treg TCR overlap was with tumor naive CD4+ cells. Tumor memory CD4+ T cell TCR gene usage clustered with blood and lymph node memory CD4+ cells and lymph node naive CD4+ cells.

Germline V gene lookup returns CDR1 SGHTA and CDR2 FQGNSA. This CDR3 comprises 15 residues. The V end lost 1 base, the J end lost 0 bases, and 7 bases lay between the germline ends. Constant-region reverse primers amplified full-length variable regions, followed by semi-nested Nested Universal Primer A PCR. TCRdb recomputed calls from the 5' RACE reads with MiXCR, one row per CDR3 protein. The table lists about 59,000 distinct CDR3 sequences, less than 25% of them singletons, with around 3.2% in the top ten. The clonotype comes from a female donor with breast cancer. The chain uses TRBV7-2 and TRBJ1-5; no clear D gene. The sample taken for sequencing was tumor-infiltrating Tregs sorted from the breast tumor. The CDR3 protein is CASSLVGSSNQPQHF. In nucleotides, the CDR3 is TGTGCCAGCAGCTTAGTGGGCAGTAGCAATCAGCCCCAGCATTTT.